Listed below are T cell receptor beta chains from one sample, sequenced in a study of radiotherapy plus CTLA-4 blockade in lung cancer. Using immunoSEQ multiplex PCR, the repertoire was profiled, and TCRdb retains in-frame clones only, with some absent. The repertoire holds 70,000 to 90,000 clones, more than 85% seen once, with roughly 0.95% in the top ten. Sequences were derived from peripheral blood, sampled from a patient treated with radiotherapy plus ipilimumab. The origin of the receptors is a human donor with non-small cell lung cancer who had stable disease on radiotherapy plus ipilimumab. The CDR3 runs from the conserved cysteine through the conserved F or W. The D gene is left open where the match is weak. Expanded clones get a size class; other rows say once, few or many, or leave the size out.

TRBV28	TRBD2	TRBJ2-7	NA	CASSRTIAGGLYEQYF	TGTGCCAGCAGCCGAACCATAGCGGGAGGTCTCTACGAGCAGTACTTC
TRBV25-1	NA	TRBJ2-7	NA	CASSGGARYEQYF	TGTGCCAGCAGTGGGGGGGCTAGGTACGAGCAGTACTTC
TRBV4-1	TRBD1	TRBJ1-4	NA	CASSLMTGGSEKLFF	TGCGCCAGCAGCCTCATGACAGGGGGTAGTGAAAAACTGTTTTTT
TRBV29-1	TRBD1	TRBJ1-4	NA	CSVASGTGAEKLFF	TGCAGCGTTGCCTCCGGGACAGGGGCCGAAAAACTGTTTTTT
TRBV6-1	TRBD1	TRBJ1-1	NA	CASSEIGTGWGNTEAFF	TGTGCCAGCAGTGAGATTGGGACAGGGTGGGGGAACACTGAAGCTTTCTTT
TRBV9	NA	TRBJ1-2	NA	CASSETMAPTGGYTF	TGTGCCAGCAGCGAGACCATGGCTCCTACGGGAGGCTACACCTTC
TRBV5-4	TRBD2	TRBJ2-1	NA	CASKVGGRANEQFF	TGTGCCAGCAAGGTGGGCGGGAGGGCCAATGAGCAGTTCTTC
TRBV6-1	TRBD1	TRBJ2-7	NA	CASSTGQGASYEQYF	TGTGCCAGCAGTACCGGACAGGGGGCTTCTTACGAGCAGTACTTC
TRBV19	TRBD1	TRBJ2-1	few	CASSRDRGSYNEQFF	TGTGCCAGTAGTAGGGACAGGGGCTCCTACAATGAGCAGTTCTTC
TRBV2	NA	TRBJ1-2	NA	CASSEAGFRNYGYTF	TGTGCCAGCAGTGAAGCAGGGTTCCGAAACTATGGCTACACCTTC